The 19 T cell receptor beta chains given below trace back to one sample, sequenced in a study of blood T cells in healthy people across ages. Combining a sample-barcoded 5' primer with a J-beta primer mix, a second PCR ran for roughly 7 to 12 cycles. TCRdb re-analysed the 5' RACE reads in MiXCR, keeping a single row per CDR3 protein. The table includes hundreds of thousands of distinct CDR3 sequences, over 40% detected once. Input material: blood. All receptors derive from an elderly man in good health.

This clonotype was found a few times. This chain uses TRBV6-5 with TRBJ2-4; the match to TRBD1 covers 7 bases. Germline V gives CDR1 MNHEY, CDR2 SVGAGI. V was clipped by 5 bases and J by 7 bases; unmatched bases: 2. This CDR3 is built from 12 residues. The CDR3 spells CASSTGVNIQYF. The DNA for the CDR3 is TGTGCCAGCAGTACAGGGGTGAACATTCAGTACTTC.

This clonotype was detected a few times. This chain joins TRBV7-2 and TRBJ1-2; a possible D gene is TRBD1 (5 bases). The CDR3 is 13 amino acids. Germline values: CDR1 SGHTA, CDR2 FQGNSA. Trimming removed 6 bases from V and 8 bases from J, with 16 bases in between. As DNA, the CDR3 is TGTGCCAGCAGATCAGACAGAAGGAGCGGCTACACCTTC. Protein product: CASRSDRRSGYTF.

The chain couples TRBV6-2 or TRBV6-3 to TRBJ2-3; 16 bases fit TRBD2. The CDR3 has 15 residues. Per germline, CDR1 MNHEY and CDR2 SVGEGT. V dropped 6 bases and J dropped 6; count of bases not matched to a gene: 3. CDR3 coding DNA: TGTGCCAGCAGGGGACTAGCGGGGGGGCCTGATACGCAGTATTTT. Protein sequence: CASRGLAGGPDTQYF.

V usage is TRBV11-3 and J usage is TRBJ2-7; 9 bases fit TRBD2. Trimming at V came to 1 base and at J to 3 bases, leaving 4 bases not matched to a gene. The CDR3 covers 15 residues. Germline V lookup: CDR1 SGHNT, CDR2 YENEEA. The CDR3: CASSLVAGEHYEQYF. In DNA form, the CDR3 reads TGTGCCAGCAGCTTAGTAGCGGGGGAGCACTACGAGCAGTACTTC.

Written as DNA, the CDR3 is TGTGCCAGCAGCTTCGCAGCTGGGAGCTACACCTTC. Its protein is CASSFAAGSYTF. This chain connects TRBV7-2 to TRBJ1-2; the D is unclear. The CDR3 length is 12 residues. In germline, CDR1 is SGHTA, CDR2 FQGNSA. Trimming cost V 3 bases and J 9 bases, with 11 bases left between them.

The chain employs TRBV9 and TRBJ2-6; TRBD2 matches at 13 bases. CDR3 length: 18 amino acids. Trimming at V came to 0 bases and at J to 0 bases, leaving 0 bases not matched to a gene. The germline gives CDR1 SGDLS, CDR2 YYNGEE. CDR3 region: CASSVGLAGGSGANVLTF. Written as DNA, the CDR3 is TGTGCCAGCAGCGTAGGACTAGCGGGGGGCTCTGGGGCCAACGTCCTGACTTTC.

This clonotype was counted only a few times. The chain carries TRBV7-2 and TRBJ2-7; TRBD2 aligns across 7 bases. This CDR3 comprises 14 residues. J was trimmed by 0 bases and V by 5 bases; bases with no gene match: 4. Per the germline V gene, CDR1 is SGHTA and CDR2 is FQGNSA. This CDR3 is CASSPTSDSYEQYF. The CDR3 nucleotides are TGTGCCAGCAGCCCCACTAGCGACTCCTACGAGCAGTACTTC.

This clonotype was observed once. A read error may produce the germline difference seen at one junction end. This sequence joins TRBV5-5 and TRBJ2-7; TRBD2 matches at 8 bases. Per the germline V gene, CDR1 is SGHKS and CDR2 is YYEKEE (reference sequence). CDR3 size: 14 residues. CDR3 DNA sequence: TGCGCCAGCAGCTTAAGCGGGGGTAGAGGTGAGCAGTACTTC. Its translation: CASSLSGGRGEQYF.

This clonotype occurred a few times. The gene calls are TRBV7-6 and TRBJ2-3, with D hard to call. V lost 5 bases and J 0 bases, leaving 21 bases between the germline ends. Germline V gene sequence: CDR1 SGHVS, CDR2 FNYEAQ. The CDR3 sequence is 18 residues long. Written as DNA, the CDR3 is TGTGCCAGCAGCGCGGCTCCACCCGTCCTTTCTAGCACAGATACGCAGTATTTT. Its translation is CASSAAPPVLSSTDTQYF.

The chain is built from TRBV11-2 and TRBJ2-5; D is possibly TRBD1 (5 bases). TRBJ2-7 explains the end of the DNA better; the J call may be wrong. Looked up from germline, CDR1 is SGHAT and CDR2 is FQNNGV. The CDR3 contains 14 residues. Written as DNA, the CDR3 is TGTGCCAGCAGCTTAGGTAGGGGTTACTACGAGCAGTACTTC. It is translated as CASSLGRGYYEQYF.

The V and J genes are TRBV27 and TRBJ1-2, with TRBD1 identical over 9 bases. CDR1 is MNHEY, CDR2 SMNVEV, per germline (reference sequence). V gave up 9 bases and J gave up 6 bases; unmatched junction bases: 11. The CDR3 covers 14 residues. The CDR3 DNA is TGTGCCAGTCACTTACAGGGGGCGCGGGATGGCTACACCTTC. Protein product: CASHLQGARDGYTF.

The J gene is TRBJ1-1, the V gene TRBV3-1, with a tentative D call TRBD1 (5 bases). CDR1 and CDR2 from the germline V gene are LGHDT and YNNKEL (reference sequence). V lost 9 bases and J lost 1, with 21 bases in between. This CDR3 spans 16 amino acids. This chain's CDR3 is CASQLSFKRGNTEAFF. DNA for the CDR3: TGTGCCAGTCAGCTATCATTTAAAAGGGGGAACACTGAAGCTTTCTTT.

This clonotype was seen ten or more times. This chain uses TRBV28 with TRBJ2-5; 7 bases line up with TRBD2. The V segment lost 7 bases and the J segment 5 bases; nucleotides outside the gene matches: 25. Germline lookup yields CDR1 MDHEN and CDR2 SYDVKM. The CDR3 runs to 19 residues. Here the CDR3 DNA reads TGTGCCAGCACCCGAGGAGGTAGCGGGTCGCCGATTGCCAGGGAGACCCAGTACTTC. Protein product: CASTRGGSGSPIARETQYF.

Of note for this clonotype: At one of its ends the junction is not consistent with the germline gene, which may arise from a read error. The V call is TRBV6-2 or TRBV6-3, the J call TRBJ1-1; D is uncertain. The germline V gene encodes CDR1 MNHEY and CDR2 SVGEGT. CDR3 length: 13 residues. The CDR3 loop is CGSSYGMNTEAFF. The CDR3 region has the DNA TGTGGCAGCAGTTACGGTATGAACACTGAAGCTTTCTTT.

This sequence joins TRBV5-1 and TRBJ2-1; the match to TRBD2 covers 9 bases. Germline V lookup: CDR1 SGHRS, CDR2 YFSETQ. The CDR3 is made up of 16 amino acids. V shed 1 base, J shed 7 bases, and the junction held 9 bases outside the gene matches. CDR3 region: CASSLIAGEGANEQFF. CDR3 coding DNA: TGCGCCAGCAGCTTGATAGCGGGAGAGGGGGCGAATGAGCAGTTCTTC.

V usage is TRBV6-2 or TRBV6-3 and J usage is TRBJ2-1; 7 bases agree with TRBD1. Per germline, CDR1 MNHEY and CDR2 SVGEGT. The V and J ends lost 10 bases and 6 bases, in that order; junction bases with no gene match: 12. This CDR3 has 14 amino acids. CDR3 sequence reads: CANRRQGTGNEQFF. The CDR3 nucleotides are TGTGCCAACAGGAGACAGGGAACGGGCAATGAGCAGTTCTTC.

The sample holds many counts of this clonotype. V is TRBV4-3 and J is TRBJ1-2; D is uncertain. The CDR3 consists of 14 residues. Trimming stripped 1 base from V and 2 bases from J, with 8 bases between. Germline V gene data show CDR1 as LGHNA and CDR2 as YSLEER. The CDR3 DNA reads as TGCGCCAGCAGCCAAGGTTCGGGGAACTATGGCTACACCTTC. Translated: CASSQGSGNYGYTF.

This clonotype was recorded at least ten times. The chain joins TRBV20-1 to TRBJ2-3; D is perhaps TRBD1 (6 bases). The CDR3 runs to 15 residues. The V gene's germline CDR1 is DFQATT and CDR2 SNEGSKA (reference sequence). The V end lost 0 bases, the J end lost 2 bases, and 12 bases lay between the germline ends. CDR3 in DNA: TGCAGTGCTAGAGATGCATGGGGGCCCACAGATACGCAGTATTTT. Its protein is CSARDAWGPTDTQYF.

This sequence joins TRBV6-2 or TRBV6-3 and TRBJ2-1; D is perhaps TRBD1 or TRBD2 (5 bases each). This CDR3 spans 15 amino acids. The V gene lost 7 bases and the J gene lost 0 bases, with 13 bases spanning the gap. Germline-derived CDR1 and CDR2 are MNHEY and SVGEGT. As DNA, the CDR3 is TGTGCCAGCACCGGGGCGGCGAGCTCCTACAATGAGCAGTTCTTC. Amino acid sequence: CASTGAASSYNEQFF.